This is a list of T cell receptor beta chains from one sample in a study of spatial heterogeneity in lung cancer. TCRdb independently ran MiXCR on the 5' RACE reads; one entry per CDR3 protein. The data hold more than 7,500 distinct CDR3 sequences, with 8.7% observed a single time. Here the sequenced sample was lung tumor tissue, taken at surgery. These receptor sequences come from a female donor with early-stage non-small cell lung cancer. The CDR3 runs from the conserved cysteine through the conserved F or W. Fields, in order: CDR3 protein, CDR3 DNA, clone size, J gene, V gene, D gene. D genes are given only for firm matches. Expanded clones are given a class, and other clones once, few, many or no size at all.

CDR3 protein: CASRSDSYNEQFF
CDR3 DNA: TGTGCCAGCAGGTCAGATTCCTACAATGAGCAGTTCTTC
clone size: few
J gene: TRBJ2-1
V gene: TRBV5-4
D gene: .

CDR3 protein: CASNQVTDQETQYF
CDR3 DNA: TGTGCCAGCAACCAAGTCACGGATCAAGAGACCCAGTACTTC
clone size: .
J gene: TRBJ2-5
V gene: TRBV5-4
D gene: .

CDR3 protein: CASSLDDLSSYNSPLHF
CDR3 DNA: TGTGCCAGCAGCTTAGACGATCTGAGCTCCTATAATTCACCCCTCCACTTT
clone size: many
J gene: TRBJ1-6
V gene: TRBV7-6
D gene: .

CDR3 protein: CASSLVSSADIDDGYTF
CDR3 DNA: TGTGCCAGCAGTTTGGTTTCATCAGCGGACATAGACGATGGCTACACCTTC
clone size: many
J gene: TRBJ1-2
V gene: TRBV28
D gene: .

CDR3 protein: CASSLGWGHNLGNQPQHF
CDR3 DNA: TGTGCCAGCAGCTTAGGATGGGGTCACAACCTTGGCAATCAGCCCCAGCATTTT
clone size: many
J gene: TRBJ1-5
V gene: TRBV11-2
D gene: .

CDR3 protein: CASSSRQITDTQYF
CDR3 DNA: TGTGCCAGCAGCTCGCGACAGATCACAGATACGCAGTATTTT
clone size: .
J gene: TRBJ2-3
V gene: TRBV7-3
D gene: .

CDR3 protein: CASSLDRTVNLETQYF
CDR3 DNA: TGTGCCAGCAGCTTAGATCGGACGGTGAACCTGGAGACCCAGTACTTC
clone size: many
J gene: TRBJ2-5
V gene: TRBV11-3
D gene: .

CDR3 protein: CASSLRARAGQYLQETQYF
CDR3 DNA: TGTGCCAGCAGCTTAAGGGCCCGGGCCGGACAGTACTTACAAGAGACCCAGTACTTC
clone size: many
J gene: TRBJ2-5
V gene: TRBV11-2
D gene: .

CDR3 protein: CASSLRGPSRALHF
CDR3 DNA: TGTGCCAGCAGTTTGAGAGGGCCGAGTCGTGCCCTCCACTTT
clone size: few
J gene: TRBJ1-6
V gene: TRBV27
D gene: .

CDR3 protein: CASSPGLAGGSYTDTQYF
CDR3 DNA: TGCGCCAGCAGCCCCGGACTAGCGGGGGGTTCTTACACAGATACGCAGTATTTT
clone size: many
J gene: TRBJ2-3
V gene: TRBV5-1
D gene: TRBD2

CDR3 protein: CASSQAGVSGGVDTQYF
CDR3 DNA: TGCGCCAGCAGCCAAGCTGGGGTTAGCGGGGGGGTAGATACGCAGTATTTT
clone size: .
J gene: TRBJ2-3
V gene: TRBV4-1
D gene: TRBD2

CDR3 protein: CASSLGGSSYEQYF
CDR3 DNA: TGCGCCAGCAGCTTGGGGGGGTCCAGCTACGAGCAGTACTTC
clone size: .
J gene: TRBJ2-7
V gene: TRBV5-1
D gene: .

CDR3 protein: CSAVQGANSPLHF
CDR3 DNA: TGCAGTGCCGTACAGGGGGCAAATTCACCCCTCCACTTT
clone size: .
J gene: TRBJ1-6
V gene: TRBV20-1
D gene: TRBD1

CDR3 protein: CASSPGIGGSGQIQETQYF
CDR3 DNA: TGTGCCAGCTCACCTGGTATAGGGGGGTCCGGCCAAATCCAAGAGACCCAGTACTTC
clone size: .
J gene: TRBJ2-5
V gene: TRBV18
D gene: .